This T cell receptor (beta chain) came from a study of T cells in Graves' hyperthyroidism and ophthalmopathy. Authors of the study amplified TCR beta CDR3 regions from RNA transcripts. With the HTBI primer set, the TCR CDR3 went through a first round of RT-PCR. TCRdb used MiXCR to reprocess the multiplex PCR reads, holding one entry per CDR3 protein. Found here are approximately 690,000 distinct CDR3 sequences, around 21% of them singletons; the top ten hold 34%. This clonotype was recorded a few times. The CDR3 loop spans 17 amino acids. The V and J ends lost 0 bases and 5 bases, in that order; junction bases with no gene match: 8.

The genes are TRBV12-3 or TRBV12-4 and TRBJ2-5; TRBD2 agrees at 11 bases. The origin of this receptor is a man younger than 40 with Graves' ophthalmopathy. The sample was blood. The CDR3, as DNA: TGTGCCAGCAGTTTAGCGCTTAGCGGGAGGGCCGGGGAGACCCAGTACTTC. Its translation: CASSLALSGRAGETQYF.